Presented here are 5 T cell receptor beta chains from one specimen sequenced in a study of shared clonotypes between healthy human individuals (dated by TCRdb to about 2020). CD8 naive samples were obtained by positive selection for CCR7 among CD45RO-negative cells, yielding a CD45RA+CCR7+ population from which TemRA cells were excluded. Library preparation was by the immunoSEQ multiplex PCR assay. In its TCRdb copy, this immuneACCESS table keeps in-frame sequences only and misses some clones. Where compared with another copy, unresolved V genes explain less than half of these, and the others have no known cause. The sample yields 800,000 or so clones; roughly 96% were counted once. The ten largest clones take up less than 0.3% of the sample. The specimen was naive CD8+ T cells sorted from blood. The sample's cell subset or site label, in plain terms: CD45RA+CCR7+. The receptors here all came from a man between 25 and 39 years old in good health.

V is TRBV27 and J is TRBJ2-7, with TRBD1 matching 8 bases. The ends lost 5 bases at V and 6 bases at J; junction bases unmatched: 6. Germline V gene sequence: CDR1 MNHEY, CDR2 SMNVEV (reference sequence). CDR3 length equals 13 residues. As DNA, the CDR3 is TGTGCCAGCAGTCCCCAGGGGGCGAGCGAGCAGTACTTC. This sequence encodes CASSPQGASEQYF.

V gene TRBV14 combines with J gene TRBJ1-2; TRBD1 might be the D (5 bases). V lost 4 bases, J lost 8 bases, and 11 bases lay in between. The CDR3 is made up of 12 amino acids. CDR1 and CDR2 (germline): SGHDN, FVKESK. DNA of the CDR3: TGTGCCAGCAGCCTCGACAGCCGCGGCTACACCTTC. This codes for CASSLDSRGYTF.

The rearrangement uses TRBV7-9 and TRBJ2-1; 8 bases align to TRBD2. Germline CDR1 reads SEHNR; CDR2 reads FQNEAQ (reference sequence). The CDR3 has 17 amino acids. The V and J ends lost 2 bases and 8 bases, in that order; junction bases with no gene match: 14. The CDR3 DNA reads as TGTGCCAGCAGCTTACGTCCCGGGACTAGTATTTTGGATGAGCAGTTCTTC. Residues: CASSLRPGTSILDEQFF.

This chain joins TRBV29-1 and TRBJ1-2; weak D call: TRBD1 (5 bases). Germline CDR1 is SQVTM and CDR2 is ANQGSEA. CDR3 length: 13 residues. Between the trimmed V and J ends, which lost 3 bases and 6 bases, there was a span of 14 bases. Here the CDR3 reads CSVEDGARDGYTF. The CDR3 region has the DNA TGCAGCGTTGAGGACGGGGCTCGGGATGGCTACACCTTC.

CDR3 sequence: CASSVVGVDTIYF. The CDR3 bases are TGTGCCAGCAGCGTAGTTGGCGTCGACACCATATATTTT. The chain carries TRBV9 and TRBJ1-3; no firm D call. Trimming removed 0 bases at V and 8 bases at J, with 9 bases between. The CDR3 consists of 13 residues. Per the germline V gene, CDR1 is SGDLS and CDR2 is YYNGEE.